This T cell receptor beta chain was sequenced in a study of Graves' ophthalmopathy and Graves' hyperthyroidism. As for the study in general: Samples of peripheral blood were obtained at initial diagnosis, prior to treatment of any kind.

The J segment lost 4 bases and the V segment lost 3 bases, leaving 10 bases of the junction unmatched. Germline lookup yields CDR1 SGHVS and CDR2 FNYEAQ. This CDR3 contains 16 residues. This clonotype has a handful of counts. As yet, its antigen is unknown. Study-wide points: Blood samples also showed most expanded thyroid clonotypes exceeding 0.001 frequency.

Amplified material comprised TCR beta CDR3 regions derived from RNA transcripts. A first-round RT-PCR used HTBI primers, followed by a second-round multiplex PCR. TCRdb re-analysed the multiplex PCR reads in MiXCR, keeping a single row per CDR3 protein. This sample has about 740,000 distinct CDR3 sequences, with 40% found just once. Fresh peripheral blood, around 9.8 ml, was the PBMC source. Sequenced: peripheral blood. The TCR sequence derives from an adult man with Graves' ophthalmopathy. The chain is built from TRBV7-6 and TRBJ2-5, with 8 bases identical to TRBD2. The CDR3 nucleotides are TGTGCCAGCAGCTTTTGGGCCGGGAGGGCCGGAGAGACCCAGTACTTC. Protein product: CASSFWAGRAGETQYF.